Following are 21 T cell receptor beta chains from one sample sequenced in a study of CD8+ T cells in alopecia areata. Isolated RNA was reverse transcribed into cDNA used as the sequencing template. Here immunoSEQ multiplex PCR was the method, and the copy in TCRdb shows in-frame clones only, minus some. The sample lists fewer than 110,000 clones; approximately 84% were seen once. Regarding treatment: oral pan-JAK inhibitor, 5-10 mg twice daily. Sequencing used CD8+ T cells sorted from blood, obtained at approximately week 30, from a patient treated with tofacitinib. The receptors here all came from a human donor with alopecia areata.

The chain recombines TRBV7-6 with TRBJ2-1, with D possibly being TRBD2 (5 bases). The CDR3 has 13 residues. Trimming shortened V by 4 bases and J by 9 bases, and 13 bases separated the two germline ends. Germline V gene data show CDR1 as SGHVS and CDR2 as FNYEAQ. DNA of the CDR3: TGTGCCAGCAGCTCCCGCTCCGCGGGTGAGCAGTTCTTC. Translating gives CASSSRSAGEQFF.

The chain uses TRBV4-3 and TRBJ1-1; no reliable D call. The ends were cut back, 1 base at V and 6 bases at J, with 3 bases in the middle. The germline gives CDR1 LGHNA, CDR2 YSLEER. The CDR3 is made up of 11 amino acids. The CDR3 sequence is CASSQAAEAFF. CDR3 coding DNA: TGCGCCAGCAGCCAAGCCGCTGAAGCTTTCTTT.

V gene TRBV30 combines with J gene TRBJ1-2; no firm D call. The CDR3 sequence is 14 residues long. The V end was cut by 0 bases, the J end by 2 bases, with 10 bases between. The germline V gene has CDR1 GTSNPN and CDR2 SVGIG (reference sequence). CDR3 in amino acids: CAWSVRGRNYGYTF. The CDR3 DNA is TGTGCCTGGAGTGTTCGAGGCAGAAACTATGGCTACACCTTC. Full variable domain (missing parts from reference TRBV30 and TRBJ1-2): SQTIHQWPATLVQPVGSPLSLECTVEGTSNPNLYWYRQAAGRGLQLLFYSVGIGQISSEVPQNLSASRPQDRQFILSSKKLLLSDSGFYLCAWSVRGRNYGYTFGSGTRLTVV.

The J gene is TRBJ2-3, the V gene TRBV6-5; no clear D gene. V was shortened by 2 bases and J by 8 bases, with 11 bases between the two germline ends. The CDR3 has 13 amino acids. CDR1 is MNHEY and CDR2 is SVGAGI in the germline V gene. CDR3 nucleotides: TGTGCCAGCAGTTACCCCGGACCCGGTACGCAGTATTTT. Encoded protein: CASSYPGPGTQYF.

In regard to this clone: The same CDR3 also results from other DNA sequences found in this sample. The rearrangement links TRBV4-1 to TRBJ1-5, with 8 bases matching TRBD1. The CDR3 loop spans 18 amino acids. The junction had 12 bases not matched to a gene; V was cut back by 1 base and J by 4 bases. Germline CDR1 MGHRA, CDR2 YSYEKL. The CDR3 sequence: CASSQGGTGLGLNQPQHF. The CDR3 nucleotides are TGCGCCAGCAGCCAAGGAGGGACAGGCCTGGGCCTTAATCAGCCCCAGCATTTT.

The J gene is TRBJ2-3, the V gene TRBV9, with 9 positions matching TRBD2. Germline V gene data show CDR1 as SGDLS and CDR2 as YYNGEE. V dropped 6 bases and J dropped 2; count of bases not matched to a gene: 13. This CDR3 spans 17 amino acids. The CDR3 here is CASTLRSGRSDTDTQYF. In DNA form, the CDR3 reads TGTGCCAGCACCCTAAGGAGCGGGAGGTCAGACACAGATACGCAGTATTTT.

In regard to this clone: This is likely a read error, given that the CDR3 carries no conserved phenylalanine or tryptophan at its end. The chain employs TRBV29-1 and TRBJ1-2; no definite D call. The CDR3 contains 10 residues. Germline V gene data show CDR1 as SQVTM and CDR2 as ANQGSEA. Trimming took off 3 bases at V and 8 bases at J, with 7 bases between the two ends. CDR3 sequence reads: CSVDNGGYTS. CDR3 nucleotide sequence: TGCAGCGTTGATAATGGAGGCTACACCTCC.

CDR3 in amino acids: CASSISTGLTGELFF. For the CDR3, the DNA is TGTGCCAGTAGTATTTCGACAGGGCTCACCGGGGAGCTGTTTTTT. This chain joins TRBV19 and TRBJ2-2; 7 bases agree with TRBD1. J lost 4 bases, V lost 3 bases, and 5 bases had no gene match. The length of the CDR3 is 15 residues. Germline assignment: CDR1 LNHDA and CDR2 SQIVND (reference sequence).

The chain carries TRBV5-6 and TRBJ1-5; D unclear. V lost 0 bases and J lost 4, with 11 bases in between. Germline V gene sequence: CDR1 SGHDT, CDR2 YYEEEE. This CDR3 is 15 amino acids long. DNA for the CDR3: TGTGCCAGCAGCTTGGCGGCAGCGCCTAATCAGCCCCAGCATTTT. As protein: CASSLAAAPNQPQHF.

The rearrangement links TRBV19 to TRBJ1-1; 12 bases fit TRBD1. The CDR3 runs to 17 residues. V lost 5 bases to trimming and J lost 0 bases; unmatched junction nucleotides: 7. Germline V lookup: CDR1 LNHDA, CDR2 SQIVND (reference sequence). The CDR3, as DNA: TGTGCCAGTAGTCCCGGGACAGGGGGCCCCATGAACACTGAAGCTTTCTTT. Its protein product is CASSPGTGGPMNTEAFF.

The V call is TRBV30, the J call TRBJ1-5; 8 bases line up with TRBD1. The CDR3 spans 13 residues. CDR1 and CDR2 from the germline V gene are GTSNPN and SVGIG (reference sequence). This CDR3 is CASGDRGYQPQHF. The CDR3 bases are TGTGCTTCGGGAGACAGGGGTTATCAGCCCCAGCATTTT.

The chain has TRBV27 and TRBJ2-7; D is possibly TRBD2 (6 bases). CDR3 length equals 13 residues. From germline, CDR1 is MNHEY and CDR2 SMNVEV (reference sequence). Trimming shortened V by 10 bases and J by 7 bases, and 20 bases separated the two germline ends. CDR3 DNA: TGTGCCACCATGGCGGGACCAGCTCGAGAGCAGTACTTC. Encoded protein: CATMAGPAREQYF.

The genes are TRBV6-6 and TRBJ2-1; D remains unclear. Germline V gene data show CDR1 as MNHNY and CDR2 as SVGAGI (reference sequence). The CDR3 is 13 amino acids. The V end was cut by 2 bases, the J end by 1 base, with 3 bases between. CDR3 in amino acids: CASSYQSYNEQFF. The CDR3, as DNA: TGTGCCAGCAGTTACCAGTCCTACAATGAGCAGTTCTTC.

This clone was seen a single time. This chain uses TRBV27 with TRBJ2-7; 8 bases match TRBD1. V lost 0 bases and J lost 0; bases outside the gene matches: 4. CDR3 length equals 16 residues. The germline V gene encodes CDR1 MNHEY and CDR2 SMNVEV (reference sequence). The chain's CDR3 is CASSLSTGDFSYEQYF. The CDR3 DNA sequence: TGTGCCAGCAGTTTATCGACAGGGGATTTCTCCTACGAGCAGTACTTC.

The J gene is TRBJ2-3, the V gene TRBV29-1, with TRBD2 matching over 8 bases. V lost 4 bases to trimming and J lost 3 bases; unmatched junction nucleotides: 3. The CDR3 extends over 13 amino acids. Germline CDR1 SQVTM, CDR2 ANQGSEA. CDR3 DNA sequence: TGCAGCGTTGTGGGCGGGGGGACAGATACGCAGTATTTT. Translating gives CSVVGGGTDTQYF.

J is TRBJ2-1 and V is TRBV6-5; D perhaps matches TRBD1 (6 bases). Trimming stripped 2 bases from V and 2 bases from J, with 10 bases between. Germline loops: CDR1 MNHEY, CDR2 SVGAGI. CDR3 size: 15 residues. The CDR3 sequence: CASSYIEGAYNEQFF. CDR3 nucleotides: TGTGCCAGCAGTTACATAGAGGGGGCCTACAATGAGCAGTTCTTC.

This clone was detected a few times. J is TRBJ2-3 and V is TRBV29-1, with TRBD1 matching over 8 bases. The V segment lost 4 bases and the J segment 2 bases; nucleotides outside the gene matches: 5. The CDR3 is 14 amino acids. Germline CDR1 is SQVTM and CDR2 is ANQGSEA. For the CDR3, the DNA is TGCAGCGTTGTTTGGACAGGGCCCACAGATACGCAGTATTTT. It encodes CSVVWTGPTDTQYF.

The J gene is TRBJ1-5, the V gene TRBV7-9; 8 bases agree with TRBD1. CDR3 length: 17 amino acids. From germline, CDR1 is SEHNR and CDR2 FQNEAQ (reference sequence). With 1 base clipped from V and 7 bases from J, the junction kept 12 bases outside the gene matches. DNA for the CDR3: TGTGCCAGCAGCTTAGTCTCTGGACAGGGAAATCGGCAGCCCCAGCATTTT. Its protein product is CASSLVSGQGNRQPQHF. Combining the CDR3 with reference TRBV7-9 and TRBJ1-5 gives the whole variable domain DTGVSQNPRHKITKRGQNVTFRCDPISEHNRLYWYRQTLGQGPEFLTYFQNEAQLEKSRLLSDRFSAERPKGSFSTLEIQRTEQGDSAMYLCASSLVSGQGNRQPQHFGDGTRLSIL.

The chain couples TRBV27 to TRBJ2-1; the D is unclear. Looked up from germline, CDR1 is MNHEY and CDR2 is SMNVEV (reference sequence). The CDR3 extends over 17 amino acids. The germline V and J ends were trimmed by 6 bases and 1 base, with 19 bases remaining between them. The CDR3 region has the DNA TGTGCCAGCAGCCCCCGTTCCCCGAACCCTTCCTACAATGAGCAGTTCTTC. The encoded protein is CASSPRSPNPSYNEQFF.

The chain employs TRBV4-1 and TRBJ2-3; no reliable D call. V lost 0 bases to trimming and J lost 1 base, with 8 bases between them. This CDR3 region has 15 residues. Germline CDR1 and CDR2: MGHRA and YSYEKL. CDR3 DNA: TGCGCCAGCAGCCAAGATAACCCCCGCACAGATACGCAGTATTTT. It yields the protein CASSQDNPRTDTQYF.

The V gene is TRBV29-1, the J gene TRBJ2-1, with no clear D. The CDR3 runs to 11 residues. Germline CDR1 is SQVTM and CDR2 is ANQGSEA. V shed 4 bases and J shed 5 bases, with 6 bases lying between them. The CDR3 coding sequence is TGCAGCGTTGGACCGAACAATGAGCAGTTCTTC. Translated: CSVGPNNEQFF.